This TCR beta chain originates from a study of cytomegalovirus exposure and HLA in healthy donors. Points from the study as a whole: TRBV6-2, TRBV6-3 and other indistinguishable V segments were excluded. The HLA-A and HLA-B alleles of most subjects were reportedly predicted accurately from TCR beta sequences.

V trimming: 3 bases; J trimming: 0 bases; junction bases outside the gene matches: 15. CDR3 length: 19 amino acids. CDR1 and CDR2 from the germline V gene are GTSNPN and SVGIG (reference sequence). Use of 60 Vbeta and 13 Jbeta primers characterized the PCR. The assay was immunoSEQ multiplex PCR, and TCRdb's table has in-frame clones only and misses some. This sample's table reports tens of thousands of clones. Comments on this clone: Its cognate antigen is unknown.

Material for sequencing was PBMCs. This chain uses TRBV30 with TRBJ1-2; 11 positions match TRBD1. This clonotype originated in a woman aged 30 to 39 in good health and CMV-seronegative. The CDR3 is CAWRGPGTGGQPTNYGYTF. The DNA of the CDR3 is TGTGCCTGGAGGGGTCCAGGGACAGGGGGACAACCCACTAACTATGGCTACACCTTC. The full variable domain, in which reference TRBV30 and TRBJ1-2 provide the parts outside the CDR3, is SQTIHQWPATLVQPVGSPLSLECTVEGTSNPNLYWYRQAAGRGLQLLFYSVGIGQISSEVPQNLSASRPQDRQFILSSKKLLLSDSGFYLCAWRGPGTGGQPTNYGYTFGSGTRLTVV.